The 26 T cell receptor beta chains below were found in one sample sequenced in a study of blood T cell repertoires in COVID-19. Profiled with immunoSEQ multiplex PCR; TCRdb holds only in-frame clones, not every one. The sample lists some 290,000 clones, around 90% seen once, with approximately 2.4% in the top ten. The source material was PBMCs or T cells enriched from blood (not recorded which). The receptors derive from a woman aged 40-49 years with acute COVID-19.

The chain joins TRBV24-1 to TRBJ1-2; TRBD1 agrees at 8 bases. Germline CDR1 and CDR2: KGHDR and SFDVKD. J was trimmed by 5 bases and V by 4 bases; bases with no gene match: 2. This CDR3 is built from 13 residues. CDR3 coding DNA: TGTGCCACCAGTGAACAGGGGGGTTATGGCTACACCTTC. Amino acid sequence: CATSEQGGYGYTF.

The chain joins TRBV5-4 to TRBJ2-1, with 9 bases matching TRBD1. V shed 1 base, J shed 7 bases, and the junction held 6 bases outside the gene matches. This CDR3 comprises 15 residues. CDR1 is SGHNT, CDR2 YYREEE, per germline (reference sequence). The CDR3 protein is CASSLWGQGGNEQFF. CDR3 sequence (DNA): TGTGCCAGCAGCTTGTGGGGACAGGGCGGAAATGAGCAGTTCTTC.

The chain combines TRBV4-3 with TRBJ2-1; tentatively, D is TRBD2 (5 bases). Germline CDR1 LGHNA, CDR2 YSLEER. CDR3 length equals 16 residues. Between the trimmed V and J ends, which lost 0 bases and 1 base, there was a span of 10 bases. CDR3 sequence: CASSQDRGISYNEQFF. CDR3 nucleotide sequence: TGCGCCAGCAGCCAAGATCGGGGTATTTCCTACAATGAGCAGTTCTTC.

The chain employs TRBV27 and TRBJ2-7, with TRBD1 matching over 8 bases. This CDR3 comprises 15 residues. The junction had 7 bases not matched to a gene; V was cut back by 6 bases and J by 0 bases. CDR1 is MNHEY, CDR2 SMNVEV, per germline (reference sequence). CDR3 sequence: CASRLGQAPSYEQYF. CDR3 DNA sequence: TGTGCCAGCAGGCTGGGACAGGCCCCCTCCTACGAGCAGTACTTC.

The CDR3 DNA reads TGTGCCAGCAGCCGGGGATTCCCCTACGAGCAGTACTTC. Protein: CASSRGFPYEQYF. V usage is TRBV11-1 and J usage is TRBJ2-7; weak D call: TRBD2 (5 bases). Germline V gives CDR1 SGHAT, CDR2 FQDESV (reference sequence). V gave up 5 bases and J gave up 2 bases, with 10 bases separating them. The CDR3 is 13 residues long.

CDR3 in DNA: TGTGCCAGCACCGGAGGGGTAGCGGGAGAAGAGACCCAGTACTTC. Its protein product is CASTGGVAGEETQYF. V is TRBV6-5 and J is TRBJ2-5, with 9 bases identical to TRBD2. CDR1 is MNHEY and CDR2 is SVGAGI in the germline V gene. The V and J ends lost 7 bases and 3 bases, in that order; junction bases with no gene match: 9. This CDR3 is 15 amino acids long.

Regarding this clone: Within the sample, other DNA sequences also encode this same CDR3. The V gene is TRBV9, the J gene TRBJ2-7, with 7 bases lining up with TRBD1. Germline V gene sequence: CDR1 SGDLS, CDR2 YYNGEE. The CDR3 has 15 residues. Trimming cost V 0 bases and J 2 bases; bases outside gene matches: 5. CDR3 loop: CASSVAGQETYEQYF. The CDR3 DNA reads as TGTGCCAGCAGCGTAGCAGGACAGGAGACCTACGAGCAGTACTTC.

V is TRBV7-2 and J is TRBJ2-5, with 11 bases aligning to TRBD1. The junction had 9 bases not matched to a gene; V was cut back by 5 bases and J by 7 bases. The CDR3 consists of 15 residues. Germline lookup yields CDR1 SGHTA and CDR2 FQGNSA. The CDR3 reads CASSPVGGTGGTQYF. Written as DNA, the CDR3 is TGTGCCAGCAGCCCCGTGGGCGGGACAGGGGGGACCCAGTACTTC.

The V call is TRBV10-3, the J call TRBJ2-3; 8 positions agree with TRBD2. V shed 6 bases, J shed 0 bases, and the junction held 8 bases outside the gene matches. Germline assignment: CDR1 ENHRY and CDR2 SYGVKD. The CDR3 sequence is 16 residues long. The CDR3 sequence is CAISPGSGRSTDTQYF. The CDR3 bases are TGTGCCATCAGCCCCGGGAGCGGGAGAAGCACAGATACGCAGTATTTT.

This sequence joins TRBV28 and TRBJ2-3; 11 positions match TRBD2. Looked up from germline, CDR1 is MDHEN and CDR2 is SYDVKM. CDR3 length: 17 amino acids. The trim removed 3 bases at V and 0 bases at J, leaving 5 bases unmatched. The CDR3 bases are TGTGCCAGCAGTTTGGGACTAGCGGAAACTAGCACAGATACGCAGTATTTT. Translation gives CASSLGLAETSTDTQYF.

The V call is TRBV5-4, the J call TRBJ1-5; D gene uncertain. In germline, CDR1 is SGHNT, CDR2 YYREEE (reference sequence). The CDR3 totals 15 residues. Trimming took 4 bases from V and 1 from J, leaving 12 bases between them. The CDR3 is CASSPGPGSNQPQHF. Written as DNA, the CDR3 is TGTGCCAGCAGCCCCGGGCCGGGGAGCAATCAGCCCCAGCATTTT.

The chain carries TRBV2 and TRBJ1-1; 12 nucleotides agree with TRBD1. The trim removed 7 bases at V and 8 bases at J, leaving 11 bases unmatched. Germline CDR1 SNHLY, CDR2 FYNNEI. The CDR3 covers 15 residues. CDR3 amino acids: CASTERDRGQEEAFF. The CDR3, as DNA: TGTGCCAGCACCGAACGGGACAGGGGGCAAGAGGAAGCTTTCTTT.

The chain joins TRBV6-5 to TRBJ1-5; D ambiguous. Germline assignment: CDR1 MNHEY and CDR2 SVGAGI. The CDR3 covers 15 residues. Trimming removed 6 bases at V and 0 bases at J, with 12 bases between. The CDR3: CASRAYRNSNQPQHF. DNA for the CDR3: TGTGCCAGCAGGGCTTACAGAAATAGCAATCAGCCCCAGCATTTT.

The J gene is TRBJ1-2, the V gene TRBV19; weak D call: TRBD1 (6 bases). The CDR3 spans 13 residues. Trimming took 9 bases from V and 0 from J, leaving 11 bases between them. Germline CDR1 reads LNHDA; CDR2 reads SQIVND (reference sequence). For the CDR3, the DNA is TGTGCCAGCAACAGGGAAGCTAACTATGGCTACACCTTC. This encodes CASNREANYGYTF.

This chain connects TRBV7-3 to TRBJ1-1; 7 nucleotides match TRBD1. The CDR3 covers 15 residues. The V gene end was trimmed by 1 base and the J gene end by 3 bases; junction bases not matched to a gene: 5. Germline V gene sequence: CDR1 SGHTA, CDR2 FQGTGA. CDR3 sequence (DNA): TGTGCCAGCAGCTTAAACGGCAGGGGGTACACTGAAGCTTTCTTT. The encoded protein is CASSLNGRGYTEAFF.

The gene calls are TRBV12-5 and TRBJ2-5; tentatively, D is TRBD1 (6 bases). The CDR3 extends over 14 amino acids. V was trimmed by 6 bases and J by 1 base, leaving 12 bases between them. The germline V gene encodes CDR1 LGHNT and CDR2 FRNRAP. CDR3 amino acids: CASGPGQLQETQYF. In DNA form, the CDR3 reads TGTGCTAGTGGACCCGGACAGCTCCAAGAGACCCAGTACTTC.

This CDR3 is CASSFERNTIYF. The CDR3 nucleotides are TGTGCCAGCAGTTTCGAGAGAAACACCATATATTTT. The rearrangement uses TRBV12-3 or TRBV12-4 and TRBJ1-3; D is ambiguous. V was trimmed by 3 bases and J by 5 bases, leaving 5 bases between them. There are 12 residues in the CDR3.

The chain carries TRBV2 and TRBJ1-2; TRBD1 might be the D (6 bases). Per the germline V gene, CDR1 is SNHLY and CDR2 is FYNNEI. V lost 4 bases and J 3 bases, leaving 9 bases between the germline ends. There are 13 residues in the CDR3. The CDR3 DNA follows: TGTGCCAGCAGTGCTCAGGGGTACTATGGCTACACCTTC. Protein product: CASSAQGYYGYTF.

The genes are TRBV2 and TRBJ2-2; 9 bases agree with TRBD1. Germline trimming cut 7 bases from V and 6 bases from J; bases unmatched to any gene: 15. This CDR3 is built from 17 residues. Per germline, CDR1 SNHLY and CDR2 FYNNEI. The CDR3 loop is CASNWGQGIVEAGELFF. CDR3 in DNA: TGTGCCAGCAACTGGGGACAGGGTATTGTTGAGGCCGGGGAGCTGTTTTTT.

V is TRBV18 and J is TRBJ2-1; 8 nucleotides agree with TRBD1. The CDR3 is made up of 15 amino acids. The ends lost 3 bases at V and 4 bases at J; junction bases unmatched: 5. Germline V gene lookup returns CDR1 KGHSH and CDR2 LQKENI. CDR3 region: CASSPDRVGYNEQFF. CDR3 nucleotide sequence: TGTGCCAGCTCACCGGACAGGGTAGGGTACAATGAGCAGTTCTTC.

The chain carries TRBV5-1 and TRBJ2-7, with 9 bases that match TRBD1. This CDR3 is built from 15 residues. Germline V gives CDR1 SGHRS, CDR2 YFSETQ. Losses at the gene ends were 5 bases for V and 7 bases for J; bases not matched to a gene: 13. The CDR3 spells CASSPQDRGRGEQYF. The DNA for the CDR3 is TGCGCCAGCAGTCCGCAGGACAGGGGACGTGGAGAGCAGTACTTC.

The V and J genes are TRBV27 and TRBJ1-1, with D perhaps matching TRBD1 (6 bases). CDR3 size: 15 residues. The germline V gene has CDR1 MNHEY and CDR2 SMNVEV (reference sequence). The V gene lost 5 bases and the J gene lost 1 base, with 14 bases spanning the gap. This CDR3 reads CASSPYRAENTEAFF. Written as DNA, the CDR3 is TGTGCCAGCAGTCCCTACAGGGCCGAGAACACTGAAGCTTTCTTT.

CDR3 sequence reads: CASRPPGQGRNEQFF. CDR3 DNA: TGTGCCAGTAGACCTCCGGGACAGGGGCGTAATGAGCAGTTCTTC. The chain uses TRBV19 and TRBJ2-1; TRBD1 matches 10 bases. Germline lookup yields CDR1 LNHDA and CDR2 SQIVND (reference sequence). V shed 6 bases, J shed 7 bases, and the junction held 9 bases outside the gene matches. The CDR3 covers 15 residues.

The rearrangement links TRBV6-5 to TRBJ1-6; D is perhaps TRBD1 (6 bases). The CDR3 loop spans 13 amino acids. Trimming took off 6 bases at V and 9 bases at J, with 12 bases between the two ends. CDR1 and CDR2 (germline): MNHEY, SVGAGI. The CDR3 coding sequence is TGTGCCAGCAGACAGGGAGTTATTTCACCCCTCCACTTT. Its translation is CASRQGVISPLHF.

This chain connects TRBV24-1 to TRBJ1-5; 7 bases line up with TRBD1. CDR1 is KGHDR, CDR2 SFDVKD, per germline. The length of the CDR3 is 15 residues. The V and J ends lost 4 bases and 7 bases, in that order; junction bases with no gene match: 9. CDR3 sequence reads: CATSDPDRVDQPQHF. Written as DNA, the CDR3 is TGTGCCACCAGTGACCCCGACAGGGTCGACCAGCCCCAGCATTTT.

CDR3 sequence reads: CASSVEAVSTGELFF. The DNA for the CDR3 is TGTGCCAGCAGCGTCGAAGCGGTCTCCACCGGGGAGCTGTTTTTT. The gene calls are TRBV9 and TRBJ2-2, with D tentatively TRBD2 (5 bases). The germline gives CDR1 SGDLS, CDR2 YYNGEE. V was shortened by 2 bases and J by 4 bases, with 12 bases between the two germline ends. The CDR3 loop spans 15 amino acids.